This T cell receptor beta chain appears in the sequencing data of a study of blood T cell repertoires in COVID-19. Study at large: PBMCs, B-cell-depleted T cells, or T cells provided the cDNA or gDNA that made up the material.

The CDR3 length is 14 residues. Germline CDR1 is LNHDA and CDR2 is SQIVND (reference sequence). V lost 0 bases and J 3 bases, leaving 9 bases between the germline ends. How the authors handled the data: Amplified reference gene primers provided the basis for estimating nucleated cell counts. Clones were read by immunoSEQ multiplex PCR, and TCRdb kept only the in-frame ones, dropping some. V and J calls and clone size are copied from that table; D and trimming were computed from the DNA. The sample records 210,000 or so clones, roughly 86% being singletons. This chain links TRBV19 with TRBJ2-7; D is perhaps TRBD1 (6 bases). The receptor comes from a woman aged 55-70 years with acute or convalescent COVID-19. The sample was peripheral blood. The CDR3 is CASSIEDRLYEQYF. The CDR3 nucleotides are TGTGCCAGTAGTATAGAGGACAGACTCTACGAGCAGTACTTC.